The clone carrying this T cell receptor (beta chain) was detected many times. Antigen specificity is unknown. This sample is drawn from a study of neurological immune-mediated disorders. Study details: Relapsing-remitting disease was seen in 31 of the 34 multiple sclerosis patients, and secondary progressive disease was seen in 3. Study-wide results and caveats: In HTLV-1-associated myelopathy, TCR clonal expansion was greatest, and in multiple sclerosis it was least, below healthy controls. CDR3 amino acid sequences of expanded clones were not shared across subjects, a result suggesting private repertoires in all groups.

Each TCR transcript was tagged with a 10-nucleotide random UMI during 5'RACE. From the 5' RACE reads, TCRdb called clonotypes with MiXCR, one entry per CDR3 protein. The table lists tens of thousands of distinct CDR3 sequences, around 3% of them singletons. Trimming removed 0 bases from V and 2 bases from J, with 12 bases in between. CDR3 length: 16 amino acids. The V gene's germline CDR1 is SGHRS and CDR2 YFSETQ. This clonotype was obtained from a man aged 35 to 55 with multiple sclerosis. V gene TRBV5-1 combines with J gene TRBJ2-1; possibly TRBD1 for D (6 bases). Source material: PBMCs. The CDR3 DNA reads TGCGCCAGCAGCTTGGAGGGACACGAAGCCTACAATGAGCAGTTCTTC. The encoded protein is CASSLEGHEAYNEQFF.